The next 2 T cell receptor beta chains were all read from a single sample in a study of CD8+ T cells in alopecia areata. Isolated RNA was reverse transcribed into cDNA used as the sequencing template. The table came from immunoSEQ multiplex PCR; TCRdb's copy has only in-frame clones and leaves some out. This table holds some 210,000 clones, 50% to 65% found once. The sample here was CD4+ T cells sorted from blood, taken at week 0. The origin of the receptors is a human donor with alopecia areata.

The CDR3, as DNA: TGTGCCAGCAGCGCCGACAGGGTTACTGAAGCTTTCTTT. As protein: CASSADRVTEAFF. The rearrangement joins TRBV7-6 to TRBJ1-1; TRBD1 aligns across 7 bases. This CDR3 region has 13 residues. Germline V gives CDR1 SGHVS, CDR2 FNYEAQ. With V trimmed by 5 bases and J by 5 bases, 5 bases remained unmatched.

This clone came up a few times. This CDR3 is CASSLSSGVPLRTDTQYF. DNA for the CDR3: TGTGCCAGCAGCTTGTCTAGCGGGGTGCCTCTACGCACAGATACGCAGTATTTT. The rearrangement uses TRBV5-6 and TRBJ2-3; 9 nucleotides match TRBD2. Per the germline V gene, CDR1 is SGHDT and CDR2 is YYEEEE. After removal of 1 base from V and 1 base from J, the junction contained 10 bases not matched to a gene. The CDR3 loop spans 18 amino acids.